This entry lists 17 T cell receptor beta chains sequenced from one sample in a study of cytomegalovirus exposure and HLA in healthy donors (dated 2017 in TCRdb). The library was obtained by the immunoSEQ multiplex PCR assay. For the multiplex PCR, a mixture combining 60 forward primers for TCR Vbeta segments and 13 reverse primers for TCR Jbeta segments was used. Entries here come from immuneACCESS through TCRdb and include only in-frame sequences with V and J called. Some clones fail to appear in such tables; in the studies checked, an unresolved V gene covers under half of the shortfall, and the cause of the remainder is unknown. This sample comprises 150,000 to 200,000 clones, 80% to 85% of them detected only once. In total, the top ten clones hold about 1.5% of the sample. Sample: PBMCs. These receptors all come from a woman aged 18-29 years in good health and CMV-seronegative.

This sequence joins TRBV28 and TRBJ1-1; D remains ambiguous. There are 14 residues in the CDR3. V lost 6 bases to trimming and J lost 0 bases, with 11 bases between them. Germline CDR1 and CDR2: MDHEN and SYDVKM. As DNA, the CDR3 is TGTGCCAGCAGGACTTCGGGTCTGAACACTGAAGCTTTCTTT. Its translation is CASRTSGLNTEAFF.

The chain uses TRBV28 and TRBJ2-1; 9 nucleotides agree with TRBD1. The CDR3 totals 14 residues. The junction had 7 bases not matched to a gene; V was cut back by 6 bases and J by 7 bases. Germline V gene lookup returns CDR1 MDHEN and CDR2 SYDVKM. CDR3 amino acids: CASRPGTGRNEQFF. The CDR3 nucleotides are TGTGCCAGCAGACCCGGGACAGGGCGTAATGAGCAGTTCTTC.

The gene calls are TRBV11-2 and TRBJ1-4, with 10 nucleotides matching TRBD1. Trimming took 0 bases from V and 6 from J; bases not matched to a gene: 7. Germline CDR1 and CDR2: SGHAT and FQNNGV. The CDR3 consists of 17 residues. CDR3 nucleotide sequence: TGTGCCAGCAGCTTAGATTTTTACGGGACAGGGGATGAAAAACTGTTTTTT. It yields the protein CASSLDFYGTGDEKLFF.

J is TRBJ1-2 and V is TRBV7-9; the match to TRBD1 covers 8 bases. CDR3 length equals 14 residues. The junction had 6 bases not matched to a gene; V was cut back by 1 base and J by 8 bases. The germline CDR1 and CDR2 sequences are SEHNR and FQNEAQ (reference sequence). The CDR3 DNA reads TGTGCCAGCAGCTTAGGGCGGTCAGGGGGCGGCTACACCTTC. Protein product: CASSLGRSGGGYTF.

The chain has TRBV19 and TRBJ2-1, with D maybe TRBD2 (6 bases). The CDR3 has 15 amino acids. The V gene lost 4 bases and the J gene lost 0 bases, with 10 bases spanning the gap. Germline CDR1 and CDR2: LNHDA and SQIVND (reference sequence). In DNA, the CDR3 is TGTGCCAGTAGTAGGGAGGACCGCTCCTACAATGAGCAGTTCTTC. Translating it yields CASSREDRSYNEQFF.

V usage is TRBV9 and J usage is TRBJ2-3; D may be TRBD2 (6 bases). The germline V gene encodes CDR1 SGDLS and CDR2 YYNGEE. There are 15 residues in the CDR3. V lost 0 bases to trimming and J lost 3 bases, with 11 bases between them. In DNA, the CDR3 is TGTGCCAGCAGCGTAGGGCTAGCGAGTACAGATACGCAGTATTTT. This gives the protein CASSVGLASTDTQYF.

This clone was detected only once. The chain links TRBV18 to TRBJ2-2; 7 bases match TRBD2. CDR3 length: 17 residues. V dropped 4 bases and J dropped 6; count of bases not matched to a gene: 14. Germline V gene sequence: CDR1 KGHSH, CDR2 LQKENI. CDR3 in amino acids: CASSLRPGLPSPGELFF. In DNA, the CDR3 is TGTGCCAGCTCACTACGACCGGGACTACCGTCTCCCGGGGAGCTGTTTTTT.

The chain is built from TRBV4-3 and TRBJ2-1; 8 positions agree with TRBD1. Germline CDR1 reads LGHNA; CDR2 reads YSLEER. Trimming at V came to 4 bases and at J to 3 bases, leaving 5 bases not matched to a gene. The CDR3 is made up of 15 amino acids. In nucleotides, the CDR3 is TGCGCCAGCAGCCCGGGACAGGCCATCTACAATGAGCAGTTCTTC. Its translation is CASSPGQAIYNEQFF.

The chain employs TRBV9 and TRBJ1-3; D is possibly TRBD1 (6 bases). The CDR3 totals 14 residues. Germline V lookup: CDR1 SGDLS, CDR2 YYNGEE. Trimming pared 3 bases from V and 2 bases from J, leaving 9 bases between. The CDR3 here is CASSEAGAGNTIYF. For the CDR3, the DNA is TGTGCCAGCAGCGAGGCAGGGGCTGGAAACACCATATATTTT. Filled out from reference TRBV9 and TRBJ1-3, the complete variable domain reads DSGVTQTPKHLITATGQRVTLRCSPRSGDLSVYWYQQSLDQGLQFLIQYYNGEERAKGNILERFSAQQFPDLHSELNLSSLELGDSALYFCASSEAGAGNTIYFGEGSWLTVV.

This clone was detected a few times. The rearrangement uses TRBV6-1 and TRBJ2-7; tentative D call: TRBD1 (6 bases). V lost 3 bases and J lost 0, with 12 bases in between. Germline CDR1 and CDR2: MNHNS and SASEGT. This CDR3 has 15 residues. The CDR3 region is CASSDRGRSSYEQYF. The CDR3 coding sequence is TGTGCCAGCAGTGACAGGGGCCGTAGCTCCTACGAGCAGTACTTC.

This chain joins TRBV11-2 and TRBJ2-7; D remains unclear. V was trimmed by 0 bases and J by 6 bases, leaving 3 bases between them. This CDR3 is 11 amino acids long. CDR1 SGHAT and CDR2 FQNNGV come from the germline V gene. The CDR3, as DNA: TGTGCCAGCAGCTTAGACTCCGAGCAGTACTTC. Amino acids: CASSLDSEQYF.

The gene calls are TRBV4-1 and TRBJ2-7; D gene uncertain. This CDR3 region has 16 residues. Germline V gene lookup returns CDR1 MGHRA and CDR2 YSYEKL. Trimming took off 2 bases at V and 4 bases at J, with 18 bases between the two ends. The CDR3 DNA reads TGCGCCAGCAGCCAACAGAACACGTTATCTCTGTACGAGCAGTACTTC. Protein product: CASSQQNTLSLYEQYF.

This chain joins TRBV11-2 and TRBJ2-5; TRBD2 matches at 13 bases. The CDR3 extends over 16 amino acids. V gave up 5 bases and J gave up 5 bases; unmatched junction bases: 8. CDR1 SGHAT and CDR2 FQNNGV come from the germline V gene. CDR3 nucleotides: TGTGCCAGCAGCCTATGGACTAGCGGGAGCCGGGAGACCCAGTACTTC. The encoded protein is CASSLWTSGSRETQYF.

J is TRBJ1-1 and V is TRBV19; TRBD1 aligns across 9 bases. V lost 3 bases to trimming and J lost 4 bases; unmatched junction nucleotides: 9. The germline V gene has CDR1 LNHDA and CDR2 SQIVND (reference sequence). The CDR3 length is 16 residues. CDR3 DNA: TGTGCCAGTAGTATTCTTTCGGGACAGGGTACCACTGAAGCTTTCTTT. It is translated as CASSILSGQGTTEAFF.

This chain connects TRBV14 to TRBJ2-7; D remains unclear. The CDR3 runs to 13 residues. Germline values: CDR1 SGHDN, CDR2 FVKESK. The V gene lost 8 bases and the J gene lost 6 bases, with 17 bases spanning the gap. CDR3 in DNA: TGTGCCAGCTCTCCCAGCACCCTAGGCGAGCAGTACTTC. The encoded protein is CASSPSTLGEQYF. Full variable domain (outside the CDR3, taken from reference TRBV14 and TRBJ2-7): EAGVTQFPSHSVIEKGQTVTLRCDPISGHDNLYWYRRVMGKEIKFLLHFVKESKQDESGMPNNRFLAERTGGTYSTLKVQPAELEDSGVYFCASSPSTLGEQYFGPGTRLTVT.

This clone was detected only a few times. The chain joins TRBV6-5 to TRBJ1-2; 11 nucleotides line up with TRBD1. The CDR3 is 15 amino acids. V lost 5 bases, J lost 6 bases, and 8 bases stayed unmatched. The germline gives CDR1 MNHEY, CDR2 SVGAGI. CDR3 residues: CASSTRTGGVDGYTF. In DNA form, the CDR3 reads TGTGCCAGCAGTACCCGGACAGGGGGCGTCGATGGCTACACCTTC.

The rearrangement uses TRBV7-2 and TRBJ2-7, with D unresolved. This CDR3 has 14 residues. The V end was cut by 0 bases, the J end by 3 bases, with 9 bases between. Per the germline V gene, CDR1 is SGHTA and CDR2 is FQGNSA. The chain's CDR3 is CASSLALTVYEQYF. CDR3 DNA: TGTGCCAGCAGCTTAGCACTCACAGTCTACGAGCAGTACTTC. Drawing the rest from reference TRBV7-2 and TRBJ2-7, the complete variable domain is GAGVSQSPSNKVTEKGKDVELRCDPISGHTALYWYRQSLGQGLEFLIYFQGNSAPDKSGLPSDRFSAERTGGSVSTLTIQRTQQEDSAVYLCASSLALTVYEQYFGPGTRLTVT.